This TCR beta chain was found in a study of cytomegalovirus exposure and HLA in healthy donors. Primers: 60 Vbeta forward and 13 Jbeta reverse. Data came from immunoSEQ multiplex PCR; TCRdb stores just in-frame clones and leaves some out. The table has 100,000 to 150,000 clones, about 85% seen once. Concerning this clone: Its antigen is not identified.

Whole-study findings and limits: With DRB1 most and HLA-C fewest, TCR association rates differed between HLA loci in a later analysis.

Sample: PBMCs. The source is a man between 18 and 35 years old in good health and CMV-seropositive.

Written as DNA, the CDR3 is TGTGCCAGCAAGGGACAGGTGTCCTACGAGCAGTACTTC. This codes for CASKGQVSYEQYF. This rearrangement joins TRBV6-6 to TRBJ2-7, with TRBD1 identical over 8 bases. The CDR3 runs to 13 residues. With V trimmed by 7 bases and J by 1 base, 3 bases remained unmatched. Per germline, CDR1 MNHNY and CDR2 SVGAGI (reference sequence).